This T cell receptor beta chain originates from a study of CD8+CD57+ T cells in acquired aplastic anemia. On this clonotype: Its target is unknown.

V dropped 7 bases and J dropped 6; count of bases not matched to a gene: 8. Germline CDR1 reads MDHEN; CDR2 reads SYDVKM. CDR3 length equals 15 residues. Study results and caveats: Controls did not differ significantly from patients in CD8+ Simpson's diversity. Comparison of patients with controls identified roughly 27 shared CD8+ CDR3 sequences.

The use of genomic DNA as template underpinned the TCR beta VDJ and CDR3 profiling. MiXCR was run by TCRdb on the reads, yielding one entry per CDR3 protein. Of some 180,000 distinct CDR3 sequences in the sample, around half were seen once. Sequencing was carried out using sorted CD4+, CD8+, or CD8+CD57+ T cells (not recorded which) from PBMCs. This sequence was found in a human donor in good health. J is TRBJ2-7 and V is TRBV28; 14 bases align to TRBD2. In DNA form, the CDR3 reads TGTGCCAGCACCTTCATGGGACTAGCGGGAGTCGAGCAGTACTTC. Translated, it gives CASTFMGLAGVEQYF.